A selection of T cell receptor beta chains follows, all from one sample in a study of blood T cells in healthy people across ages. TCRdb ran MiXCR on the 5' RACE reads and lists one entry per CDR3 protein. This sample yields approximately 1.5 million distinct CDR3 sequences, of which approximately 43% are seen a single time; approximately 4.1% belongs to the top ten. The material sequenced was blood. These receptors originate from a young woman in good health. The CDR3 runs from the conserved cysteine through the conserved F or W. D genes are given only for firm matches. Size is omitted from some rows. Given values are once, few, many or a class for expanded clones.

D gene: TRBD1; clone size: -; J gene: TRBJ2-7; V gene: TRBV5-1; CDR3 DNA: TGCGCCAGCAGTCCCCGGATAGGACAGGGAGCCTACGAGCAGTACTTC; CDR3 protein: CASSPRIGQGAYEQYF
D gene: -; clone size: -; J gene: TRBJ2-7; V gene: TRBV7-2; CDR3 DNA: TGTGCCAGTCGGGCCTTGAGGGGGGTAGACTACGAGCAGTACTTC; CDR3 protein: CASRALRGVDYEQYF
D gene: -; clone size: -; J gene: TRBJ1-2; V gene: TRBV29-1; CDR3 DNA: TGCAGCGGTCGGGGACTGACCGTGCTTGGCTACACCTTC; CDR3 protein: CSGRGLTVLGYTF
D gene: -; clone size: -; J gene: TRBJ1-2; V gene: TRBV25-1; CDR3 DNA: TGTGCCAGCAGCCACGGACAGAACCGATACTATGGCTACACCTTC; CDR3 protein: CASSHGQNRYYGYTF
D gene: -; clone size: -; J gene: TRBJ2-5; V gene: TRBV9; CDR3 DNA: TGTGCCAGCAGCGTAGCTGGCGGGACAGCCTTCCAAGAGACCCAGTACTTC; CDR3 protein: CASSVAGGTAFQETQYF
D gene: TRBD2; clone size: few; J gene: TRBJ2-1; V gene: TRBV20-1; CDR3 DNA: TGCAGTGCTAGAGTGAGCGGGGGGGCCTCCTACAATGAGCAGTTCTTC; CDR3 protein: CSARVSGGASYNEQFF
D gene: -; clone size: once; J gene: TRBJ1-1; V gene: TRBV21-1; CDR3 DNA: TGTGCCAGCAGCAAATCCGCGGGGTGTAACACTGAAGCTTTCTTT; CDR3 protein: CASSKSAGCNTEAFF
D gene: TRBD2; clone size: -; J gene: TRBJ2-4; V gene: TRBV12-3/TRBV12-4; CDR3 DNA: TGTGCCAGCAGAATTCATCCGGGACTAGCATCCCCCAATGAGCAGTACTTC; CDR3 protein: CASRIHPGLASPNEQYF
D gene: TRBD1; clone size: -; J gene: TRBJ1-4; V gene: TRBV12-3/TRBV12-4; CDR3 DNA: TGTGCCAGCAGTTACGGGACAGGGAGGGAAAAACTGTTTTTT; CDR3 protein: CASSYGTGREKLFF
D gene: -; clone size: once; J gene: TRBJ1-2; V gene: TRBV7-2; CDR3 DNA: TGTGCCAGCAGCCGGGGACGGGAAGGTGGCTACACCTTC; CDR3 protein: CASSRGREGGYTF
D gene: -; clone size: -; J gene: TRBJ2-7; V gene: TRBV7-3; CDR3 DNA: TGTGCCAGCAGCCCGGGGTTACTTACCTACAATGAGCAGTACTTC; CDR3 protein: CASSPGLLTYNEQYF
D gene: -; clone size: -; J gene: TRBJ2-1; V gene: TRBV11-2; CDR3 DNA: TGTGCCAGCAGCTTAGATCCAGGTAGCCTGGGTATAAATGAGCAGTTCTTC; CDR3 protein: CASSLDPGSLGINEQFF
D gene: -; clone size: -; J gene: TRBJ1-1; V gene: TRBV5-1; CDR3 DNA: TGCGCCAGCAGCTTGCTGACACCCTCTGAAGCTTTCTTT; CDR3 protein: CASSLLTPSEAFF
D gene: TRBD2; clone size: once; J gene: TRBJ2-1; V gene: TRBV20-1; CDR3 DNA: TGCAGTGCTAGAGTTCCCCCCCCGGGGGGAAAATTTGAGCAGTTCTTC; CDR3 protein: CSARVPPPGGKFEQFF
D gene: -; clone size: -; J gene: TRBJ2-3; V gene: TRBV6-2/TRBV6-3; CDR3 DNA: TGTGCCAGCACCACCCTCCGGACAGAGGGGACAGATACGCAGTATTTT; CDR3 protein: CASTTLRTEGTDTQYF